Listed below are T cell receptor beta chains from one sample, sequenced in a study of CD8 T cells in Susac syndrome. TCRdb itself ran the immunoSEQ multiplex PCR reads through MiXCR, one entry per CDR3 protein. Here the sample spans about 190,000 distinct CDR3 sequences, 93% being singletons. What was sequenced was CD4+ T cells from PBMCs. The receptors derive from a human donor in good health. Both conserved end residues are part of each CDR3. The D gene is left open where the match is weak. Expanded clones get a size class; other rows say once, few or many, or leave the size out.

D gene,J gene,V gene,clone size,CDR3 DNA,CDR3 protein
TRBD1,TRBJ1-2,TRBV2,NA,TGTGCCAGCAGCCCGGGACAGGGGCGGGGCTACACCTTC,CASSPGQGRGYTF
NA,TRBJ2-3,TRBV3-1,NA,TGTGCCAGCAGCCAAGGCGCTGGGAGGCAGGGGGGTACGCAGTATTTT,CASSQGAGRQGGTQYF
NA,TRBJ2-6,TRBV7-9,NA,TGTGCCAGCGCCCCCGCGCTCGCTGGGGCCAACGTCCTGACTTTC,CASAPALAGANVLTF
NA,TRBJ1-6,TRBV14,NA,TGTGCCAGCAGCGGCACCGGTCAGCGGGGCTCACCCCTCCACTTT,CASSGTGQRGSPLHF
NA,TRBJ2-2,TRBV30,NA,TGTGCCTGGAGTGCAGGACGTGACGAGGGGGAGCTGTTTTTT,CAWSAGRDEGELFF
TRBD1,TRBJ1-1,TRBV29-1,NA,TGCAGCGTTAGAACAGGGGGGAACACTGAAGCTTTCTTT,CSVRTGGNTEAFF
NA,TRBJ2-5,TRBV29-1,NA,TGCAGCGTTGAAGCCTCCGACAGTAAACCCGAAGAGACCCAGTACTTC,CSVEASDSKPEETQYF
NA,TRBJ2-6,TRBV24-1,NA,TGTGCCACCAGTGACACTACAAGCTCTGGGGCCAACGTCCTGACTTTC,CATSDTTSSGANVLTF
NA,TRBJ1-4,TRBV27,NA,TGTGCCAGCAGGTTTCAGGGTAATGAAAAACTGTTTTTT,CASRFQGNEKLFF
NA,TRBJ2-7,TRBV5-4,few,TGTGCCAGCAGCTTGGCCTACGAGCAGTACTTC,CASSLAYEQYF
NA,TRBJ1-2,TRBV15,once,TGTGCCACCAGCAGAGAGAGAGCCAAAGGGGGTGGCTACACCTTC,CATSRERAKGGGYTF
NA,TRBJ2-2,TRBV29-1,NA,TGCAGCGTGGCTAGGGTCGCCGGGGAGCTGTTTTTT,CSVARVAGELFF
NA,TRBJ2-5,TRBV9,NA,TGTGCCAGCAGCGTATCCCCGGGGGGCCGTGAGACCCAGTACTTC,CASSVSPGGRETQYF
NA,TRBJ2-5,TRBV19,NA,TGTGCCAGTAGTAGTTTCTCCGGGGGCCTAAAAGAGACCCAGTACTTC,CASSSFSGGLKETQYF
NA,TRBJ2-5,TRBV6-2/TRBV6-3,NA,TGTGCCAGCAGTTACAGGCAGGCGCTCGCACAAGAGACCCAGTACTTC,CASSYRQALAQETQYF
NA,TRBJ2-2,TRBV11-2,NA,TGTGCCAGCAGCCACGGGCAGCACGGGGAGCTGTTTTTT,CASSHGQHGELFF